This T cell receptor (beta chain) is from a study of T cell changes during pregnancy in multiple sclerosis. This clone showed up just a few times. Data came from immunoSEQ multiplex PCR; TCRdb stores just in-frame clones and leaves some out. In the table there are some 29,000 clones, nearly 90% of which are singletons. Germline values: CDR1 SGHRS, CDR2 YFSETQ. V lost 3 bases, J lost 5 bases, and 3 bases stayed unmatched. The CDR3 has 13 amino acids. V and J are TRBV5-1 and TRBJ1-1; the match to TRBD1 covers 8 bases. The receptor was derived from a female donor with multiple sclerosis, enrolled in a pregnancy study. The source material was CD8+ T cells from peripheral blood mononuclear cells, sampled in the third trimester of pregnancy. The CDR3 coding sequence is TGCGCCAGCAGCTGGACAGGGCGGACTGAAGCTTTCTTT. Protein product: CASSWTGRTEAFF.